This entry is about one T cell receptor (beta chain). The entry originates in a study of beta chain features in type 1 diabetes. All of the isolated RNA was reverse transcribed, so expressed TCRB transcripts were sequenced. The protocol was immunoSEQ multiplex PCR, while the TCRdb copy is restricted to in-frame clones and leaves out a portion. This table has about 410,000 clones, more than 11% appearing once. The germline V gene has CDR1 MNHNY and CDR2 SVGAGI (reference sequence). The CDR3 has 15 amino acids. V lost 6 bases and J lost 0, with 12 bases in between. The sequenced sample consisted of naive CD4+ T cells from blood. The receptor comes from a man aged 30 to 39 in good health. The V call is TRBV6-6, the J call TRBJ2-1; D tentatively fits TRBD1 or TRBD2 (5 bases each). DNA of the CDR3: TGTGCCAGCAGATTGAGGGGAGACTCCTACAATGAGCAGTTCTTC. Protein: CASRLRGDSYNEQFF.